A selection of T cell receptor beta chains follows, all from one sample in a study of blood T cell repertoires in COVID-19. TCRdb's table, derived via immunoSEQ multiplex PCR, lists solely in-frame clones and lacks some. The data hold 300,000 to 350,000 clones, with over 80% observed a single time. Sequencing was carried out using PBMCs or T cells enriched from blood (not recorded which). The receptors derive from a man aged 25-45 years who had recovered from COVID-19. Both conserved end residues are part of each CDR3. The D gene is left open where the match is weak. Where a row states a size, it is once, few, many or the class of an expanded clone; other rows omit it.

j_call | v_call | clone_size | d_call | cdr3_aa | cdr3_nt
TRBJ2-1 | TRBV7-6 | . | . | CASSPQGNEQFF | TGTGCCAGCAGCCCACAGGGAAATGAGCAGTTCTTC
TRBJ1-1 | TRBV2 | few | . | CASSGLPYTEAFF | TGTGCCAGCAGTGGACTACCCTACACTGAAGCTTTCTTT
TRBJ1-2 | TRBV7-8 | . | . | CASSLGDGVSGGYTF | TGTGCCAGCAGCTTAGGTGATGGAGTATCTGGTGGCTACACCTTC
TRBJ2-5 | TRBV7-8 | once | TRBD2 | CASSLGRGGPYF | TGTGCCAGCAGCTTAGGGCGGGGGGGCCCATACTTC
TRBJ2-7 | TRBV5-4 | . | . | CASSFWEPPYEQYF | TGTGCCAGCAGCTTCTGGGAGCCCCCCTACGAGCAGTACTTC
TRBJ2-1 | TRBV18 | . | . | CASSRGLNYNEQFF | TGTGCCAGCTCGCGAGGACTAAATTACAATGAGCAGTTCTTC
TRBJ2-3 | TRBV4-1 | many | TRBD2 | CASSQVPPGLAGTDTQYF | TGCGCCAGCAGCCAAGTACCGCCCGGACTAGCGGGCACAGATACGCAGTATTTT
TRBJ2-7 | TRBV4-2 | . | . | CASSPSELPYEQYF | TGTGCCAGCAGCCCCTCCGAGTTACCCTACGAGCAGTACTTC
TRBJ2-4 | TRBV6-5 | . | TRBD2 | CASSYDSGGASILQYF | TGTGCCAGCAGTTACGATAGCGGGGGGGCCTCAATTCTTCAGTACTTC
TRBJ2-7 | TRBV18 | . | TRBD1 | CASSGDRVSYEQYF | TGTGCCAGCTCGGGGGACAGGGTCTCCTACGAGCAGTACTTC
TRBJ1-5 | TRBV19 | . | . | CASSMGAGNQPQHF | TGTGCCAGTAGTATGGGGGCAGGGAATCAGCCCCAGCATTTT
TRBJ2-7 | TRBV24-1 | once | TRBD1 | CATSDTGTGSDEQYF | TGTGCCACCAGTGATACCGGGACAGGATCCGACGAGCAGTACTTC
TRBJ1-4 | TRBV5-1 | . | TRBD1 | CASRRTGEGTNEKLFF | TGCGCCAGCAGGAGGACAGGGGAAGGCACTAATGAAAAACTGTTTTTT
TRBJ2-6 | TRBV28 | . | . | CATHRAGANVLTF | TGTGCCACCCATCGGGCTGGGGCCAACGTCCTGACTTTC
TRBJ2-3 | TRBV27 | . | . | CASRLTGPADTQYF | TGTGCCAGCAGACTAACAGGTCCGGCAGATACGCAGTATTTT
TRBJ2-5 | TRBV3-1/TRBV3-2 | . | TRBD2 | CASSQPRLAGETQYF | TGTGCCAGCAGCCAACCCCGACTAGCGGGGGAGACCCAGTACTTC
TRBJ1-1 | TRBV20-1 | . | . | CSARGLGEAFF | TGCAGTGCACGGGGTTTGGGTGAAGCTTTCTTT
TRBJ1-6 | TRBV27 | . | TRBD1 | CASSPTGWRSPLHF | TGTGCCAGCAGCCCGACAGGGTGGAGATCACCCCTCCACTTT
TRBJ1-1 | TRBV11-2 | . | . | CASSLEFGKGKTEAFF | TGTGCCAGCAGCTTAGAATTTGGGAAGGGGAAAACTGAAGCTTTCTTT
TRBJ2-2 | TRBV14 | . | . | CASSQDRAGELFF | TGTGCCAGCAGCCAAGACAGGGCCGGGGAGCTGTTTTTT
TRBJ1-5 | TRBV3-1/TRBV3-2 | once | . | CASSSGEYSNQPQHF | TGTGCCAGCAGTTCGGGGGAGTATAGCAATCAGCCCCAGCATTTT
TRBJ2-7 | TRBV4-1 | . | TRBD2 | CASSHQGGRGTSGGYEQYF | TGCGCCAGCAGCCACCAAGGAGGACGTGGGACTAGCGGAGGCTACGAGCAGTACTTC
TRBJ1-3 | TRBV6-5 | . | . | CASSLWTGGNTIYF | TGTGCCAGCAGCCTCTGGACTGGAGGAAACACCATATATTTT
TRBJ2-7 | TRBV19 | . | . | CASSGLSRTGSGYEQYF | TGTGCCAGTAGTGGGTTGTCTCGGACAGGCAGCGGGTACGAGCAGTACTTC
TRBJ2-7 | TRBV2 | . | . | CATRQTYEQYF | TGTGCCACCCGACAGACCTACGAGCAGTACTTC
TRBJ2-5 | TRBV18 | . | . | CASSPTRVRQETQYF | TGTGCCAGCTCACCAACGAGGGTGAGGCAAGAGACCCAGTACTTC
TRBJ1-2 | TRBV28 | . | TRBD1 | CASSGWDRGVYGYTF | TGTGCCAGCAGTGGATGGGACAGGGGGGTTTATGGCTACACCTTC
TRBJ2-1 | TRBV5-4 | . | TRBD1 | CASCDRDRGFGEQFF | TGTGCCAGCTGCGACCGGGACAGGGGATTCGGTGAGCAGTTCTTC
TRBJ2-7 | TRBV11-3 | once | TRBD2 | CASSWTSDPHEQYF | TGTGCCAGCAGCTGGACTAGCGATCCCCACGAGCAGTACTTC
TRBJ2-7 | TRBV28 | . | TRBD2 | CASSSPGTSGGRYEQYF | TGTGCCAGCAGTTCGCCCGGGACTAGCGGGGGTAGGTACGAGCAGTACTTC
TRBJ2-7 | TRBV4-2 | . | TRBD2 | CASSQGRGYYEQYF | TGTGCCAGCAGCCAAGGGCGGGGGTACTACGAGCAGTACTTC
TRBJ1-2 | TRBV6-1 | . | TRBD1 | CASSEGTGGAYGYTF | TGTGCCAGCAGTGAAGGGACAGGGGGCGCGTATGGCTACACCTTC
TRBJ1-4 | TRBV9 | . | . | CASSLRDSATNEKLFF | TGTGCCAGCAGCCTTAGAGACAGTGCAACTAATGAAAAACTGTTTTTT
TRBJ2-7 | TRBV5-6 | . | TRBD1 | CASSSGTGGFYEQYF | TGTGCCAGCAGCTCCGGGACAGGGGGCTTTTACGAGCAGTACTTC
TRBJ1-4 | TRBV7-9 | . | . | CAYYQTANEKLFF | TGTGCCTATTACCAGACAGCCAATGAAAAACTGTTTTTT
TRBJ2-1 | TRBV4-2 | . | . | CASSQDFGGASEQFF | TGTGCCAGCAGCCAAGATTTTGGGGGGGCCAGTGAGCAGTTCTTC
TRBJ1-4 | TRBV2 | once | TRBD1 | CASSVQGNTNEKLFF | TGTGCCAGCAGTGTACAGGGGAACACTAATGAAAAACTGTTTTTT
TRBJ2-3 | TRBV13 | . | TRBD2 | CASSLGGAGGPDTQYF | TGTGCCAGCAGCTTAGGCGGAGCGGGGGGACCGGATACGCAGTATTTT
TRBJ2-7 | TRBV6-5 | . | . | CASSYSRDTSYEQYF | TGTGCCAGCAGTTACTCACGGGACACATCCTACGAGCAGTACTTC
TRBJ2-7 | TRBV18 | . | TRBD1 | CASSQGTGGAYEQYF | TGTGCCAGCTCACAAGGGACAGGGGGGGCCTACGAGCAGTACTTC
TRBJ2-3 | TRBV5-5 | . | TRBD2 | CASSSGTNEDTQYF | TGTGCCAGCAGCTCCGGGACTAACGAAGATACGCAGTATTTT
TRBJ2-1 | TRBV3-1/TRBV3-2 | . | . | CASSQVSNEQFF | TGTGCCAGCAGCCAAGTATCGAATGAGCAGTTCTTC
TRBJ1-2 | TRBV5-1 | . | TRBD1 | CASSLRDRGRENGYTF | TGCGCCAGCAGCTTGAGGGACAGGGGGCGCGAGAATGGCTACACCTTC
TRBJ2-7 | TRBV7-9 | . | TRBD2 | CASSSGLANSYEQYF | TGTGCCAGCAGCTCGGGACTAGCCAACTCCTACGAGCAGTACTTC
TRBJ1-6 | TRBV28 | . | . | CASSGEVSPLHF | TGTGCCAGCAGTGGGGAGGTATCACCCCTCCACTTT
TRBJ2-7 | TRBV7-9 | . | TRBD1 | CASSLAGGTGDYEQYF | TGTGCCAGCAGCTTAGCGGGGGGGACAGGGGACTACGAGCAGTACTTC